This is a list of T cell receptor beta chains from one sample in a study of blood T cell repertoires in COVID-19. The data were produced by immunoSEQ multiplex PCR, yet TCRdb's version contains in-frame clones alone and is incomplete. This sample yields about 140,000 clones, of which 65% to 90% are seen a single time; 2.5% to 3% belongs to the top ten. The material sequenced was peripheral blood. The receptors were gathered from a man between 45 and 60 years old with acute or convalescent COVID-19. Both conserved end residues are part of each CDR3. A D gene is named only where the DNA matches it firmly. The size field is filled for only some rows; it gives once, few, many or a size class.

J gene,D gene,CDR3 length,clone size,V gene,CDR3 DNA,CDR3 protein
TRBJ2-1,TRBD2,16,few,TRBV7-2,TGTGCCAGCAGCCCGTTCGGGACTAGCGGGAGTTATGAGCAGTTCTTC,CASSPFGTSGSYEQFF
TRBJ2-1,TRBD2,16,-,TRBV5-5,TGTGCCAGCAGCTTCCGCTTCGGGACTAGCGGTGATGAGCAGTTCTTC,CASSFRFGTSGDEQFF
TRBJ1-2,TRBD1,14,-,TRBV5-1,TGCGCCAGCAGCTTGGTGGGACAGGGATATGGCTACACCTTC,CASSLVGQGYGYTF
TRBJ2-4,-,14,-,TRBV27,TGTGCCAGCAGCAATGGACAGCCAACGGCCATTCAGTACTTC,CASSNGQPTAIQYF
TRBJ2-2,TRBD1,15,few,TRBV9,TGTGCCAGCAGCCCTCGACAGGGGGCAACCGGGGAGCTGTTTTTT,CASSPRQGATGELFF
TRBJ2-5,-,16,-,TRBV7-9,TGTGCCATCACCCCGAAGAACTACGCGTACCAAGAGACCCAGTACTTC,CAITPKNYAYQETQYF
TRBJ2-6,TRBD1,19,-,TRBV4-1,TGCGCCAGCAGCCCCCAGGGGGCATTGCGGATATCTGGGGCCAACGTCCTGACTTTC,CASSPQGALRISGANVLTF
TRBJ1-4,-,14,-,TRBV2,TGTGCCAGCAGAAGACAGGACATTAATGAAAAACTGTTTTTT,CASRRQDINEKLFF
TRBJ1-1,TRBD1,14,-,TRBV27,TGTGCCAGCAGTTTTTTAGACAGGGGCACTGAAGCTTTCTTT,CASSFLDRGTEAFF
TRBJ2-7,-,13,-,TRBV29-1,TGCAGCGTTCCCTGGGAGGGGGGTTACGAGCAGTACTTC,CSVPWEGGYEQYF
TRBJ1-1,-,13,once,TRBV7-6,TGTGCCAGCAGCTTAGCGCTCACAGCTGAAGCTTTCTTT,CASSLALTAEAFF
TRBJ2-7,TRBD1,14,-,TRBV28,TGTGCCAGCAGTTTAACAGGGGGAACCTACGAGCAGTACTTC,CASSLTGGTYEQYF
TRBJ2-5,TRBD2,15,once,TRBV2,TGTGCCAGCAGTGAAGCTAGCGGGAGGGCCAAGACCCAGTACTTC,CASSEASGRAKTQYF
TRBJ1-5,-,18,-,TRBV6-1,TGTGCCAGCAGTGAAGTTTCGTTTGGCACCACCACCAATCAGCCCCAGCATTTT,CASSEVSFGTTTNQPQHF